This TCR beta chain came from a study of T cells in Graves' hyperthyroidism and ophthalmopathy. Patients aged 18 to 65 had newly diagnosed hyperthyroidism that had lasted under 2 months. Study-wide results and caveats: Clonotypes that were expanded in thyroid above 0.001 mostly appeared in blood too. Before onset, ophthalmopathy was predicted by the model a median approximately 6.6 months earlier.

The source material, RNA transcripts, was used to amplify TCR beta CDR3 regions. The HTBI primer set drove a first-round RT-PCR of the TCR CDR3. TCRdb reprocessed the multiplex PCR reads via MiXCR and lists one record per CDR3 protein. This table has about 400,000 distinct CDR3 sequences, 14% to 15% appearing once. Trimming left V 5 bases short and J 5 bases short, with 12 bases between. The CDR3 is 13 amino acids. This clonotype was counted many times. Its cognate antigen is unknown. The V call is TRBV12-3 or TRBV12-4, the J call TRBJ2-5; weak D call: TRBD1 (5 bases). The receptor was derived from a woman aged 30 to 39 with Graves' hyperthyroidism. Sample: blood. The DNA for the CDR3 is TGTGCCAGCAGTCAGGGAAGATCGGAGACCCAGTACTTC. This encodes CASSQGRSETQYF.